Detailed here is one TCR beta chain. Its antigen is unidentified. These data originate in a study of T cells in localized non-small cell lung cancer. Only in-frame clones appear in the TCRdb table, and some are missing; sequencing was by immunoSEQ multiplex PCR. Here the sample spans 55,000 to 65,000 clones, more than 85% being singletons. Study-level results: An association was observed between higher blood T cell density and longer overall survival. The greatest T cell clonality was found in uninvolved adjacent lung (higher than in tumor).

V lost 2 bases to trimming and J lost 9 bases, with 9 bases between them. Germline CDR1 is SGHRS and CDR2 is YFSETQ. CDR3 length: 11 residues. The input for sequencing was peripheral blood, taken before any cancer treatment. The sequence derives from a man aged 40-75 years with stage I lung adenocarcinoma. J is TRBJ2-7 and V is TRBV5-1, with D possibly being TRBD1 (6 bases). CDR3 coding DNA: TGCGCCAGCAGCTTAAACAGGGTGCAGTACTTC. Its protein product is CASSLNRVQYF. Together with reference TRBV5-1 and TRBJ2-7, the CDR3 gives the full variable domain: KAGVTQTPRYLIKTRGQQVTLSCSPISGHRSVSWYQQTPGQGLQFLFEYFSETQRNKGNFPGRFSGRQFSNSRSEMNVSTLELGDSALYLCASSLNRVQYFGPGTRLTVT.